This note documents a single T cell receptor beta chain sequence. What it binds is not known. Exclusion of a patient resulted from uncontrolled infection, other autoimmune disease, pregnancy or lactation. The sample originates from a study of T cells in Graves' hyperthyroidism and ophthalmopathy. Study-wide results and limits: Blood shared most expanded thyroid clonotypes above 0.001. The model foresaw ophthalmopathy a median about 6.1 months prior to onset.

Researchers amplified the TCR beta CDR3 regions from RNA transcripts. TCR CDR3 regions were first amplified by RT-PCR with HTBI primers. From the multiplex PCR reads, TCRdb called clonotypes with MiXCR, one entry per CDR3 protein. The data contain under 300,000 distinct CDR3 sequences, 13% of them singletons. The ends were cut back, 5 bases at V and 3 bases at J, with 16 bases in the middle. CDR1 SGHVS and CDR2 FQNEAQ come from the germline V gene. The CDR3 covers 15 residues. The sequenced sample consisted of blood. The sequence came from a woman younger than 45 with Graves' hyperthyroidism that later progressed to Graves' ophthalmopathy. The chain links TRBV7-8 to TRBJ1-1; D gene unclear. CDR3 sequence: CASSPRRQFDTEAFF. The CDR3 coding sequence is TGTGCCAGCAGCCCGCGAAGACAATTTGACACTGAAGCTTTCTTT. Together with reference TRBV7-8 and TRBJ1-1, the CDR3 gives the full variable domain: GAGVSQSPRYKVAKRGQDVALRCDPISGHVSLFWYQQALGQGPEFLTYFQNEAQLDKSGLPSDRFFAERPEGSVSTLKIQRTQQEDSAVYLCASSPRRQFDTEAFFGQGTRLTVV.